This passage covers 18 T cell receptor beta chains from one sample sequenced in a study of OX40 agonist ivuxolimab in advanced cancers. Clones were read by immunoSEQ multiplex PCR, and TCRdb kept only the in-frame ones, dropping some. The data hold some 77,000 clones, with about 85% observed a single time. The source was CD4+ or CD8+ T cells sorted from blood, collected in a trial of the OX40 agonist ivuxolimab. These receptors were taken from an adult with an advanced solid tumor such as melanoma, head and neck, liver or kidney cancer.

In the case of this clone: The same CDR3 is also encoded by other DNA sequences in this sample. The rearrangement links TRBV27 to TRBJ1-2, with TRBD1 matching over 8 bases. The V gene's germline CDR1 is MNHEY and CDR2 SMNVEV (reference sequence). The V and J ends lost 7 bases and 0 bases, in that order; junction bases with no gene match: 4. The CDR3 loop spans 14 amino acids. In DNA form, the CDR3 reads TGTGCCAGCACCGACAGGGGTCCTAACTATGGCTACACCTTC. This codes for CASTDRGPNYGYTF.

The chain has TRBV7-6 and TRBJ2-1; 8 bases match TRBD2. CDR1 and CDR2 (germline): SGHVS, FNYEAQ. This CDR3 contains 12 residues. V gave up 6 bases and J gave up 13 bases; unmatched junction bases: 8. This chain's CDR3 is CASSALAEKQFF. The CDR3 DNA reads TGTGCCAGCAGTGCACTAGCGGAAAAACAGTTCTTC.

About this clone itself: An end of the junction does not agree with germline; a read error may underlie this. The chain carries TRBV5-4 and TRBJ2-5; no clear D. CDR1 and CDR2 (germline): SGHNT, YYREEE (reference sequence). The CDR3 totals 15 residues. In DNA, the CDR3 is TGTGCCAGCAGCTTGAACAACCCACCCCAAAAGACCCAGTACTTC. Its protein is CASSLNNPPQKTQYF.

This clone was counted only a few times. The same CDR3 can be traced to other DNA sequences in this sample. In nucleotides, the CDR3 is TGTGCCAGCTCACCAACCGGGGGGTACGAGCAGTACTTC. Its protein is CASSPTGGYEQYF. The chain joins TRBV18 to TRBJ2-7, with 7 bases identical to TRBD2. CDR3 size: 13 residues. Trimming cost V 2 bases and J 4 bases; bases outside gene matches: 2. Germline loops: CDR1 KGHSH, CDR2 LQKENI.

This clone was observed a single time. The V gene is TRBV2, the J gene TRBJ1-5; D gene uncertain. CDR1 is SNHLY, CDR2 FYNNEI, per germline. The V and J ends lost 6 bases and 6 bases respectively, with 3 bases between them. The CDR3 length is 10 residues. CDR3 loop: CASRTQPQHF. As DNA, the CDR3 is TGTGCCAGCAGGACTCAGCCCCAGCATTTT.

V is TRBV5-6 and J is TRBJ1-5; no definite D call. Germline values: CDR1 SGHDT, CDR2 YYEEEE. V was cut by 4 bases and J by 4 bases, with 6 bases left in between. This CDR3 spans 12 amino acids. Here the CDR3 DNA reads TGTGCCAGCAGCCGGGATAATCAGCCCCAGCATTTT. This gives the protein CASSRDNQPQHF.

The chain combines TRBV6-4 with TRBJ1-2, with TRBD1 matching over 7 bases. Germline trimming cut 6 bases from V and 13 bases from J; bases unmatched to any gene: 5. From germline, CDR1 is MRHNA and CDR2 SNTAGT. The CDR3 extends over 10 amino acids. The CDR3 here is CASSDRVGTF. DNA of the CDR3: TGTGCCAGCAGCGACAGGGTAGGCACCTTC.

The chain couples TRBV5-1 to TRBJ2-1; D might be TRBD2 (6 bases). The CDR3 runs 14 residues. Germline assignment: CDR1 SGHRS and CDR2 YFSETQ. Trimming shortened V by 0 bases and J by 6 bases, and 10 bases separated the two germline ends. The CDR3 DNA is TGCGCCAGCAGCTTGGGGGACTTGGCCAATGAGCAGTTCTTC. Translating it yields CASSLGDLANEQFF.

This clone has only one observation. The chain combines TRBV7-3 with TRBJ2-7; the match to TRBD1 covers 8 bases. The CDR3 spans 14 residues. Germline assignment: CDR1 SGHTA and CDR2 FQGTGA. Unmatched junction bases numbered 3, after V lost 5 bases and J lost 0 bases. CDR3 region: CASSRTGTSYEQYF. The CDR3 bases are TGTGCCAGCAGCCGGACAGGGACCTCCTACGAGCAGTACTTC.

This clone was counted between two and nine times. V gene TRBV30 combines with J gene TRBJ2-5; a possible D gene is TRBD1 (5 bases). The CDR3 length is 14 residues. Deletions cut 1 base from V and 5 bases from J, with 14 bases between. Germline CDR1 GTSNPN, CDR2 SVGIG (reference sequence). The CDR3 spells CAWSAAGYSETQYF. The DNA of the CDR3 is TGTGCCTGGAGTGCCGCAGGGTATTCGGAGACCCAGTACTTC.

This chain connects TRBV15 to TRBJ2-1; TRBD2 is a possible D gene (5 bases). CDR1 is LNHNV, CDR2 YYDKDF, per germline (reference sequence). The CDR3 loop spans 15 amino acids. Trimming pared 0 bases from V and 10 bases from J, leaving 16 bases between. The CDR3 here is CATSRDPLSGKEQFF. The CDR3 bases are TGTGCCACCAGCAGAGATCCCCTTTCGGGAAAAGAGCAGTTCTTC.

The V and J genes are TRBV19 and TRBJ1-2; the D gene is possibly TRBD1 (5 bases). This CDR3 has 15 amino acids. The germline V gene has CDR1 LNHDA and CDR2 SQIVND (reference sequence). Trimming stripped 4 bases from V and 4 bases from J, with 16 bases between. The DNA for the CDR3 is TGTGCCAGTAGTACTCCAGGGACCTCACCCTATGGCTACACCTTC. Its protein is CASSTPGTSPYGYTF.

The chain is built from TRBV30 and TRBJ2-7, with a possible D match to TRBD2 (6 bases). V lost 3 bases, J lost 0 bases, and 12 bases lay in between. Germline V gives CDR1 GTSNPN, CDR2 SVGIG (reference sequence). There are 14 residues in the CDR3. CDR3 DNA sequence: TGTGCCTGGAGCCCGGGAGTTCTCTCCTACGAGCAGTACTTC. This codes for CAWSPGVLSYEQYF. Combining the CDR3 with reference TRBV30 and TRBJ2-7 gives the whole variable domain SQTIHQWPATLVQPVGSPLSLECTVEGTSNPNLYWYRQAAGRGLQLLFYSVGIGQISSEVPQNLSASRPQDRQFILSSKKLLLSDSGFYLCAWSPGVLSYEQYFGPGTRLTVT.

V is TRBV7-3 and J is TRBJ2-1; 7 bases line up with TRBD2. J lost 8 bases, V lost 0 bases, and 7 bases had no gene match. The CDR3 has 15 amino acids. Germline V lookup: CDR1 SGHTA, CDR2 FQGTGA. The CDR3 loop is CASSLTLAGGDEQFF. Here the CDR3 DNA reads TGTGCCAGCAGCTTAACTCTAGCTGGGGGGGATGAGCAGTTCTTC.

This chain joins TRBV6-1 and TRBJ1-6; no definite D call. There are 15 residues in the CDR3. V was trimmed by 6 bases and J by 9 bases, leaving 18 bases between them. Germline CDR1 reads MNHNS; CDR2 reads SASEGT. The CDR3 DNA sequence: TGTGCCAGCAGGGCTTATCGTGGATTGGGTTCACCCCTCCACTTT. Translating gives CASRAYRGLGSPLHF.

The V gene is TRBV20-1, the J gene TRBJ2-1; no clear D gene. In germline, CDR1 is DFQATT, CDR2 SNEGSKA (reference sequence). V was cut by 0 bases and J by 6 bases, with 0 bases left in between. There are 10 residues in the CDR3. The CDR3 DNA is TGCAGTGCTAGAGACAATGAGCAGTTCTTC. Translation: CSARDNEQFF.

V gene TRBV2 combines with J gene TRBJ1-5; no reliable D call. The germline gives CDR1 SNHLY, CDR2 FYNNEI. The V and J ends lost 5 bases and 7 bases respectively, with 12 bases between them. The CDR3 contains 13 residues. CDR3 protein: CASSPREYQPQHF. DNA of the CDR3: TGTGCCAGCAGTCCGAGGGAGTACCAGCCCCAGCATTTT.

The V call is TRBV7-2, the J call TRBJ2-7, with 13 bases identical to TRBD2. The germline V gene has CDR1 SGHTA and CDR2 FQGNSA. The V gene end was trimmed by 4 bases and the J gene end by 6 bases; junction bases not matched to a gene: 6. The CDR3 length is 15 residues. CDR3 sequence reads: CASSSRLAGGGEQYF. CDR3 bases: TGTGCCAGCAGCTCCCGACTAGCGGGGGGTGGCGAGCAGTACTTC.